The next 19 T cell receptor beta chains were all read from a single sample in a study of T cell responses to AZD1222 COVID-19 vaccine. The table came from immunoSEQ multiplex PCR; TCRdb's copy has only in-frame clones and leaves some out. The sample holds some 190,000 clones, about nine tenths seen once. The sequencing here drew on peripheral blood, taken 28 days after the second AZD1222 dose. Receptors originate from an adult who received the AZD1222 COVID-19 vaccine.

The V gene is TRBV4-3, the J gene TRBJ1-4; no firm D call. Germline V gives CDR1 LGHNA, CDR2 YSLEER. The CDR3 has 15 amino acids. Trimming left V 0 bases short and J 5 bases short, with 10 bases between. The CDR3 here is CASSQDWRENEKLFF. The CDR3 nucleotides are TGCGCCAGCAGCCAAGATTGGCGAGAAAATGAAAAACTGTTTTTT.

There are a few counts of this clone. The V and J genes are TRBV27 and TRBJ2-1; 11 bases match TRBD1. V was clipped by 3 bases and J by 9 bases; unmatched bases: 10. The CDR3 is 16 residues long. Germline CDR1 is MNHEY and CDR2 is SMNVEV (reference sequence). The CDR3 DNA reads TGTGCCAGCAGTTTGGGGGACAGGGGGGCTAGTAGTGAGCAGTTCTTC. The encoded protein is CASSLGDRGASSEQFF.

V usage is TRBV6-2 or TRBV6-3 and J usage is TRBJ1-5; D call uncertain. This CDR3 contains 15 residues. V lost 2 bases and J 6 bases, leaving 14 bases between the germline ends. From germline, CDR1 is MNHEY and CDR2 SVGEGT. CDR3 in DNA: TGTGCCAGCAGTTACACTGGACTAGGACGTCAGCCCCAGCATTTT. This sequence encodes CASSYTGLGRQPQHF.

The gene calls are TRBV10-2 and TRBJ1-3; TRBD1 is a possible D gene (5 bases). Trimming took 2 bases from V and 1 from J, leaving 6 bases between them. CDR3 length: 14 amino acids. The germline V gene has CDR1 WSHSY and CDR2 SAAADI. The CDR3 here is CASSEGGSGNTIYF. Here the CDR3 DNA reads TGCGCCAGCAGTGAGGGGGGATCTGGAAACACCATATATTTT.

The chain couples TRBV5-1 to TRBJ2-3, with D possibly matching TRBD2 (6 bases). This CDR3 is 15 amino acids long. CDR1 SGHRS and CDR2 YFSETQ come from the germline V gene. V was cut by 4 bases and J by 6 bases, with 18 bases left in between. The chain's CDR3 is CASSRDFAPGDTQYF. The CDR3 bases are TGCGCCAGCAGCCGGGACTTCGCCCCCGGCGATACGCAGTATTTT.

This clone showed up just once. The V gene is TRBV27, the J gene TRBJ2-7; unclear D gene. This CDR3 comprises 13 residues. V was clipped by 3 bases and J by 0 bases, with 6 bases between them. Germline V lookup: CDR1 MNHEY, CDR2 SMNVEV (reference sequence). The CDR3 region is CASSFGISYEQYF. DNA for the CDR3: TGTGCCAGCAGTTTTGGTATCTCCTACGAGCAGTACTTC.

The rearrangement links TRBV2 to TRBJ1-2; possibly TRBD1 for D (6 bases). Trimming left V 5 bases short and J 6 bases short, with 16 bases between. This CDR3 spans 14 amino acids. Germline values: CDR1 SNHLY, CDR2 FYNNEI. The CDR3 here is CASSPTGPFDGYTF. The CDR3 DNA is TGTGCCAGCAGTCCGACAGGCCCTTTCGATGGCTACACCTTC.

The rearrangement joins TRBV19 to TRBJ2-2, with 9 bases identical to TRBD2. V shed 0 bases and J 7 bases; nucleotides not matched to a gene: 15. The length of the CDR3 is 19 residues. Per germline, CDR1 LNHDA and CDR2 SQIVND (reference sequence). CDR3 nucleotides: TGTGCCAGTAGTATAGATCGACGAGCGGGAGGCCGGGGGAACGGGGAGCTGTTTTTT. Amino acids: CASSIDRRAGGRGNGELFF. The variable domain in full, completed from reference TRBV19 and TRBJ2-2, reads DGGITQSPKYLFRKEGQNVTLSCEQNLNHDAMYWYRQDPGQGLRLIYYSQIVNDFQKGDIAEGYSVSREKKESFPLTVTSAQKNPTAFYLCASSIDRRAGGRGNGELFFGEGSRLTVL.

The V call is TRBV4-1, the J call TRBJ1-4, with D maybe TRBD1 (5 bases). This CDR3 has 13 residues. V dropped 4 bases and J dropped 7 bases, with 10 bases sitting between them. Germline loops: CDR1 MGHRA, CDR2 YSYEKL. CDR3 amino acids: CASSLGRGEKLFF. In DNA, the CDR3 is TGCGCCAGCAGCCTAGGGAGGGGTGAAAAACTGTTTTTT.

The chain uses TRBV30 and TRBJ2-3; D is uncertain. Germline CDR1 GTSNPN, CDR2 SVGIG (reference sequence). V lost 5 bases and J lost 1, with 19 bases in between. CDR3 length: 16 amino acids. DNA for the CDR3: TGTGCCTGGGCTCGGCGGTCGTCCCCCGGCACAGATACGCAGTATTTT. Translated: CAWARRSSPGTDTQYF.

The rearrangement links TRBV30 to TRBJ2-1; D call uncertain. Between the trimmed V and J ends, which lost 4 bases and 6 bases, there was a span of 10 bases. In germline, CDR1 is GTSNPN, CDR2 SVGIG (reference sequence). CDR3 length: 12 amino acids. The CDR3 nucleotides are TGTGCCTGGACTTCCCGGAGCAATGAGCAGTTCTTC. It codes for CAWTSRSNEQFF.

The chain uses TRBV4-2 and TRBJ2-7, with 9 bases that match TRBD2. Germline CDR1 and CDR2: LGHNA and YNFKEQ. The CDR3 extends over 16 amino acids. With 4 bases clipped from V and 0 bases from J, the junction kept 7 bases outside the gene matches. The CDR3 nucleotides read TGTGCCAGCAGCCTCCTTGGCGGGAGGGCCTCCTACGAGCAGTACTTC. This translates into CASSLLGGRASYEQYF.

The V call is TRBV11-2, the J call TRBJ2-1, with a possible D match to TRBD2 (6 bases). Between the trimmed V and J ends, which lost 0 bases and 0 bases, there was a span of 15 bases. The length of the CDR3 is 18 residues. CDR1 and CDR2 from the germline V gene are SGHAT and FQNNGV. CDR3 DNA: TGTGCCAGCAGCTTAGATTTAAGCGGGCAGAGCTCCTACAATGAGCAGTTCTTC. Translated, it gives CASSLDLSGQSSYNEQFF.

This clone was seen just once. The chain joins TRBV23-1 to TRBJ1-3; D is undetermined. TRBV23-1 carries the ORF label, with uncertain function. This CDR3 is 16 amino acids long. Deletions cut 0 bases from V and 0 bases from J, with 9 bases between. In nucleotides, the CDR3 is TGCGCCAGCAGTCAATCCGGACGGGTCTCTGGAAACACCATATATTTT. It yields the protein CASSQSGRVSGNTIYF.

V is TRBV5-1 and J is TRBJ2-5; D may be TRBD2 (5 bases). This CDR3 contains 17 residues. Germline CDR1 reads SGHRS; CDR2 reads YFSETQ. V was cut by 5 bases and J by 4 bases, with 24 bases left in between. CDR3 residues: CASSAGVGGPSGETQYF. Written as DNA, the CDR3 is TGCGCCAGCAGTGCCGGGGTTGGCGGACCATCTGGAGAGACCCAGTACTTC.

The chain is built from TRBV2 and TRBJ2-3, with 11 bases identical to TRBD2. Trimming cost V 7 bases and J 1 base; bases outside gene matches: 4. CDR1 and CDR2 (germline): SNHLY, FYNNEI. CDR3 length equals 15 residues. CDR3 protein: CASTGGLAGTDTQYF. DNA for the CDR3: TGTGCCAGCACCGGGGGACTAGCGGGCACAGATACGCAGTATTTT.

V usage is TRBV6-4 and J usage is TRBJ2-5; no firm D call. Trimming pared 6 bases from V and 4 bases from J, leaving 15 bases between. Germline V gene sequence: CDR1 MRHNA, CDR2 SNTAGT. The CDR3 spans 14 residues. The CDR3 nucleotides are TGTGCCAGCAGAGACCAGTACAGACGAGAGACCCAGTACTTC. Residues: CASRDQYRRETQYF.

The V and J genes are TRBV27 and TRBJ2-2, with TRBD2 matching 10 bases. Trimming cost V 7 bases and J 4 bases; bases outside gene matches: 12. CDR1 is MNHEY and CDR2 is SMNVEV in the germline V gene (reference sequence). The CDR3 is 17 amino acids. The CDR3 reads CASKSLAGVRGTGELFF. CDR3 coding DNA: TGTGCCAGCAAGTCCCTAGCGGGAGTGCGGGGCACCGGGGAGCTGTTTTTT.

The chain uses TRBV7-9 and TRBJ1-2; D not certain. V lost 3 bases to trimming and J lost 1 base, with 6 bases between them. The CDR3 runs to 13 residues. From germline, CDR1 is SEHNR and CDR2 FQNEAQ (reference sequence). The CDR3 DNA follows: TGTGCCAGCAGCTTGGACCTTAACTATGGCTACACCTTC. It translates to CASSLDLNYGYTF.